This TCR beta chain emerged from a study of blood T cell repertoires in COVID-19. About the study: The origin of the acute and convalescent COVID-19 samples was the United States, Italy and Spain. PBMCs, B-cell-depleted T cells, or T cells provided the cDNA or gDNA that made up the material.

V was cut by 4 bases and J by 0 bases, with 10 bases left in between. The CDR3 is made up of 15 amino acids. Germline CDR1 is MNHEY and CDR2 is SMNVEV (reference sequence). Authors' analysis steps: Reference gene primer amplification gave nucleated cell count estimates. This table comes from immunoSEQ multiplex PCR, and its TCRdb copy is limited to in-frame clones, with some not included. V and J calls and clone size are copied from that table; D and trimming were computed from the DNA. Altogether some 150,000 clones are present, more than 80% being singletons, with the ten largest covering roughly 2%.

The sequence derives from an older man with acute or convalescent COVID-19. Sequencing was done on a sample of peripheral blood. This chain joins TRBV27 and TRBJ1-3, with D perhaps TRBD1 (6 bases). The CDR3 loop is CASSSVTGSGNTIYF. In DNA, the CDR3 is TGTGCCAGCAGTTCAGTGACAGGCTCTGGAAACACCATATATTTT.